The 11 T cell receptor beta chains below come from one sample, sequenced in a study of cytomegalovirus exposure and HLA in healthy donors. Primers for the PCR totalled 60 Vbeta and 13 Jbeta. The data were produced by immunoSEQ multiplex PCR, yet TCRdb's version contains in-frame clones alone and is incomplete. There are over 95,000 clones in the sample; 60% to 80% occur only once, and about 2% lies in the top ten. The material sequenced was PBMCs. The receptors were gathered from a human donor in good health.

J is TRBJ2-5 and V is TRBV28; unclear D gene. The germline V gene has CDR1 MDHEN and CDR2 SYDVKM. The CDR3 consists of 12 residues. Deletions cut 6 bases from V and 0 bases from J, with 5 bases between. The CDR3 bases are TGTGCCAGCAGCTTGTACCAAGAGACCCAGTACTTC. This translates into CASSLYQETQYF.

J is TRBJ1-1 and V is TRBV29-1; the D gene is possibly TRBD1 (6 bases). Trimming shortened V by 6 bases and J by 1 base, and 18 bases separated the two germline ends. This CDR3 is built from 15 residues. Germline V gene sequence: CDR1 SQVTM, CDR2 ANQGSEA. CDR3 residues: CSVEMRGAANTEAFF. The CDR3 DNA is TGCAGCGTCGAGATGCGGGGGGCAGCGAACACTGAAGCTTTCTTT.

This clone was recorded a few times. V usage is TRBV4-1 and J usage is TRBJ2-1, with a tentative D call TRBD2 (6 bases). There are 17 residues in the CDR3. From germline, CDR1 is MGHRA and CDR2 YSYEKL. V lost 0 bases, J lost 6 bases, and 18 bases lay in between. For the CDR3, the DNA is TGCGCCAGCAGCCAAGACCCGTCCCGGGGGAGAGGCAATGAGCAGTTCTTC. Translating it yields CASSQDPSRGRGNEQFF.

CDR3 protein: CASSAGTMPETQYF. The CDR3 nucleotides read TGTGCCAGCAGCGCCGGGACAATGCCAGAGACCCAGTACTTC. The chain has TRBV9 and TRBJ2-5; D is possibly TRBD1 (6 bases). This CDR3 spans 14 amino acids. Germline V gives CDR1 SGDLS, CDR2 YYNGEE. V was cut by 3 bases and J by 4 bases, with 13 bases left in between.

V and J are TRBV30 and TRBJ2-7; tentative D call: TRBD1 (5 bases). CDR1 is GTSNPN and CDR2 is SVGIG in the germline V gene (reference sequence). The CDR3 runs to 12 residues. V was cut by 5 bases and J by 2 bases, with 10 bases left in between. The CDR3 DNA is TGTGCCTGGGGGGCGTCGGCCTACGAGCAGTACTTC. This gives the protein CAWGASAYEQYF.

This sequence joins TRBV4-1 and TRBJ2-7; 9 bases are a match to TRBD1. Looked up from germline, CDR1 is MGHRA and CDR2 is YSYEKL. V shed 8 bases and J 3 bases; nucleotides not matched to a gene: 14. This CDR3 comprises 16 residues. CDR3 in amino acids: CASGRDPGQGYYEQYF. In nucleotides, the CDR3 is TGCGCCAGCGGTAGGGACCCGGGACAGGGTTACTACGAGCAGTACTTC.

This clone was counted a few times. This rearrangement joins TRBV9 to TRBJ2-1, with TRBD2 matching 7 bases. Losses at the gene ends were 6 bases for V and 0 bases for J; bases not matched to a gene: 6. Germline CDR1 SGDLS, CDR2 YYNGEE. The CDR3 length is 15 residues. For the CDR3, the DNA is TGTGCCAGCAACAAGGGCGGGAGCTCCTACAATGAGCAGTTCTTC. This encodes CASNKGGSSYNEQFF.

The chain is built from TRBV7-9 and TRBJ1-1; possibly TRBD1 for D (6 bases). The germline V and J ends were trimmed by 3 bases and 4 bases, with 9 bases remaining between them. Germline V CDR1 and CDR2: SEHNR, FQNEAQ (reference sequence). CDR3 length: 13 amino acids. The DNA for the CDR3 is TGTGCCAGCAGCTTCGACAGGATCACTGAAGCTTTCTTT. Encoded protein: CASSFDRITEAFF. The full variable domain, with the rest looked up from reference TRBV7-9 and TRBJ1-1, is DTGVSQNPRHKITKRGQNVTFRCDPISEHNRLYWYRQTLGQGPEFLTYFQNEAQLEKSRLLSDRFSAERPKGSFSTLEIQRTEQGDSAMYLCASSFDRITEAFFGQGTRLTVV.

In its sample, this clone was seen a few times. The chain recombines TRBV29-1 with TRBJ1-1; D gene uncertain. V lost 7 bases to trimming and J lost 10 bases, with 13 bases between them. The CDR3 length is 10 residues. Germline CDR1 and CDR2: SQVTM and ANQGSEA. The DNA for the CDR3 is TGCAGCGCCCTTAACACGGGAGCTTTCTTT. It encodes CSALNTGAFF.

The chain employs TRBV5-1 and TRBJ2-1, with D unresolved. The V end was cut by 4 bases, the J end by 5 bases, with 7 bases between. This CDR3 region has 12 residues. Looked up from germline, CDR1 is SGHRS and CDR2 is YFSETQ. The CDR3 coding sequence is TGCGCCAGCAGCATCTCTAACAATGAGCAGTTCTTC. It specifies CASSISNNEQFF.

This clone was counted once. The CDR3 loop is CASSHFRDTYMNTEAFF. The CDR3 bases are TGTGCCAGCAGCCACTTTAGGGACACTTATATGAACACTGAAGCTTTCTTT. The chain is built from TRBV5-8 and TRBJ1-1; weak D call: TRBD1 (6 bases). Germline CDR1 is SGHTS and CDR2 is YDEGEE. V lost 4 bases to trimming and J lost 0 bases, with 19 bases between them. CDR3 length: 17 residues. The whole variable domain, filled in from reference TRBV5-8 and TRBJ1-1, reads EAGVTQSPTHLIKTRGQQATLRCSPISGHTSVYWYQQALGLGLQFLLWYDEGEERNRGNFPPRFSGRQFPNYSSELNVNALELEDSALYLCASSHFRDTYMNTEAFFGQGTRLTVV.